One and the same sample provided the 18 T cell receptor beta chains below, sequenced in a study of OX40 agonist ivuxolimab in advanced cancers. The assay was immunoSEQ multiplex PCR, and TCRdb's table has in-frame clones only and misses some. The table has 90,000 to 120,000 clones, around 93% seen once. The material sequenced was CD4+ or CD8+ T cells sorted from blood, taken in a trial of the OX40 agonist ivuxolimab. The receptor set was obtained from an adult with an advanced solid tumor such as melanoma, head and neck, liver or kidney cancer.

The chain is built from TRBV7-9 and TRBJ1-1; 7 bases are a match to TRBD1. This CDR3 region has 15 residues. Germline CDR1 and CDR2: SEHNR and FQNEAQ (reference sequence). Trimming removed 3 bases from V and 4 bases from J; junction bases left unmatched: 8. CDR3 amino acids: CASSLLMTGTTEAFF. The CDR3 DNA follows: TGTGCCAGCAGCTTGTTGATGACAGGGACCACTGAAGCTTTCTTT.

The J gene is TRBJ1-1, the V gene TRBV6-5; TRBD1 matches 7 bases. With 6 bases clipped from V and 5 bases from J, the junction kept 3 bases outside the gene matches. The germline gives CDR1 MNHEY, CDR2 SVGAGI. The length of the CDR3 is 12 residues. The CDR3 is CASSQGGTEAFF. The CDR3 DNA reads as TGTGCCAGCAGCCAGGGGGGGACTGAAGCTTTCTTT.

Here the CDR3 reads CASSEATGWDSPLHF. In DNA form, the CDR3 reads TGTGCCAGCAGTGAAGCGACCGGCTGGGATTCACCCCTCCACTTT. The J gene is TRBJ1-6, the V gene TRBV6-1; D unclear. The germline V gene encodes CDR1 MNHNS and CDR2 SASEGT. This CDR3 contains 15 residues. The V end was cut by 0 bases, the J end by 8 bases, with 11 bases between.

The V gene is TRBV19, the J gene TRBJ1-4; D gene unclear. The V end was cut by 5 bases, the J end by 8 bases, with 9 bases between. CDR1 is LNHDA, CDR2 SQIVND, per germline (reference sequence). The CDR3 runs 12 residues. The CDR3 DNA follows: TGTGCCAGTAGTCCCGCCGTCGAAAAACTGTTTTTT. It encodes CASSPAVEKLFF.

The rearrangement links TRBV15 to TRBJ2-7, with 9 bases lining up with TRBD1. Trimming removed 2 bases from V and 3 bases from J; junction bases left unmatched: 5. The germline CDR1 and CDR2 sequences are LNHNV and YYDKDF (reference sequence). This CDR3 spans 15 amino acids. The CDR3: CATSRPGQGLYEQYF. Written as DNA, the CDR3 is TGTGCCACCAGCAGACCGGGACAGGGCCTCTACGAGCAGTACTTC.

The chain carries TRBV5-6 and TRBJ2-3; weak D call: TRBD2 (5 bases). V shed 0 bases and J shed 3 bases, with 14 bases lying between them. In germline, CDR1 is SGHDT, CDR2 YYEEEE. The CDR3 length is 16 residues. CDR3 coding DNA: TGTGCCAGCAGCTTGGTTTCGAGGGCTTGGACAGATACGCAGTATTTT. Residues: CASSLVSRAWTDTQYF.

The chain employs TRBV5-1 and TRBJ2-2; D not certain. Trimming removed 1 base at V and 0 bases at J, with 7 bases between. Germline V gene data show CDR1 as SGHRS and CDR2 as YFSETQ. The CDR3 loop spans 15 amino acids. This CDR3 is CASSLLTPNTGELFF. The CDR3 bases are TGCGCCAGCAGCTTGCTAACACCGAACACCGGGGAGCTGTTTTTT.

The rearrangement links TRBV6-1 to TRBJ2-2; 9 positions match TRBD2. With 7 bases clipped from V and 7 bases from J, the junction kept 10 bases outside the gene matches. The V gene's germline CDR1 is MNHNS and CDR2 SASEGT. The CDR3 covers 15 residues. The CDR3 here is CASTKAAGGDGELFF. The CDR3 nucleotides are TGTGCCAGCACTAAAGCGGCGGGAGGGGACGGGGAGCTGTTTTTT.

The genes are TRBV19 and TRBJ2-2; 7 bases agree with TRBD1. V lost 0 bases and J lost 2; bases outside the gene matches: 6. CDR1 is LNHDA, CDR2 SQIVND, per germline (reference sequence). CDR3 length equals 17 residues. The CDR3 coding sequence is TGTGCCAGTAGTATAGATCTGTTAGGGGGCAACACCGGGGAGCTGTTTTTT. It specifies CASSIDLLGGNTGELFF.

The chain combines TRBV14 with TRBJ2-1, with D possibly being TRBD1 (5 bases). V was pared by 3 bases and J by 3 bases, with 12 bases between. From germline, CDR1 is SGHDN and CDR2 FVKESK. The CDR3 contains 15 residues. Here the CDR3 reads CASSQRQQDYNEQFF. CDR3 nucleotide sequence: TGTGCCAGCAGCCAGAGACAGCAGGACTACAATGAGCAGTTCTTC.

On this clone: Within the sample, other DNA sequences also encode this same CDR3. CDR3 DNA sequence: TGTGCCAGCAGCCTGGGGGACAGGGGTACTGAAGCTTTCTTT. Protein sequence: CASSLGDRGTEAFF. The chain recombines TRBV28 with TRBJ1-1; the match to TRBD1 covers 10 bases. Germline V gene sequence: CDR1 MDHEN, CDR2 SYDVKM. This CDR3 contains 14 residues. The ends lost 6 bases at V and 5 bases at J; junction bases unmatched: 6.

The chain employs TRBV5-1 and TRBJ1-1, with D tentatively TRBD1 (5 bases). Deletions cut 1 base from V and 1 base from J, with 11 bases between. Germline CDR1 SGHRS, CDR2 YFSETQ. This CDR3 contains 15 residues. CDR3: CASSLLGQKNTEAFF. DNA of the CDR3: TGCGCCAGCAGCTTGTTGGGGCAGAAGAACACTGAAGCTTTCTTT.

This chain joins TRBV18 and TRBJ2-1, with 7 bases that match TRBD1. V shed 4 bases and J 7 bases; nucleotides not matched to a gene: 1. CDR1 KGHSH and CDR2 LQKENI come from the germline V gene. The CDR3 covers 12 residues. CDR3 in DNA: TGTGCCAGCTCACAGGGACAGAATGAGCAGTTCTTC. Residues: CASSQGQNEQFF.

The chain employs TRBV7-3 and TRBJ1-1; D is unclear. The CDR3 totals 14 residues. The V gene's germline CDR1 is SGHTA and CDR2 FQGTGA. V dropped 10 bases and J dropped 0 bases, with 15 bases sitting between them. This CDR3 reads CATQAPTLNTEAFF. The DNA of the CDR3 is TGTGCCACTCAGGCGCCCACCCTGAACACTGAAGCTTTCTTT.

This clone was recorded only once. The rearrangement joins TRBV7-2 to TRBJ2-1, with a possible D match to TRBD1 (5 bases). Germline V lookup: CDR1 SGHTA, CDR2 FQGNSA. CDR3 length equals 13 residues. Trimming left V 0 bases short and J 5 bases short, with 5 bases between. The CDR3 DNA follows: TGTGCCAGCAGCTTAGCCAGGGACAATGAGCAGTTCTTC. It specifies CASSLARDNEQFF.

The rearrangement links TRBV11-2 to TRBJ1-3; D is possibly TRBD1 (6 bases). CDR1 is SGHAT and CDR2 is FQNNGV in the germline V gene. This CDR3 comprises 16 residues. V was clipped by 5 bases and J by 3 bases, with 17 bases between them. The CDR3 nucleotides read TGTGCCAGCAGCGCTACGTACAGGGAGGATGGAAACACCATATATTTT. This codes for CASSATYREDGNTIYF. The entire variable domain, with the rest obtained from reference TRBV11-2 and TRBJ1-3, is as follows: EAGVAQSPRYKIIEKRQSVAFWCNPISGHATLYWYQQILGQGPKLLIQFQNNGVVDDSQLPKDRFSAERLKGVDSTLKIQPAKLEDSAVYLCASSATYREDGNTIYFGEGSWLTVV.

This sequence joins TRBV9 and TRBJ2-1; no clear D gene. The CDR3 has 11 amino acids. CDR1 is SGDLS and CDR2 is YYNGEE in the germline V gene. The ends were cut back, 3 bases at V and 10 bases at J, with 8 bases in the middle. This CDR3 reads CASSASVEQFF. The CDR3 region has the DNA TGTGCCAGCAGCGCCTCGGTAGAGCAGTTCTTC. The full variable domain, completed using reference TRBV9 and TRBJ2-1, is DSGVTQTPKHLITATGQRVTLRCSPRSGDLSVYWYQQSLDQGLQFLIQYYNGEERAKGNILERFSAQQFPDLHSELNLSSLELGDSALYFCASSASVEQFFGPGTRLTVL.

The rearrangement links TRBV10-2 to TRBJ2-3, with TRBD2 identical over 9 bases. Germline lookup yields CDR1 WSHSY and CDR2 SAAADI. This CDR3 is built from 18 residues. V shed 2 bases, J shed 1 base, and the junction held 10 bases outside the gene matches. CDR3 DNA sequence: TGCGCCAGCAGTGAGACGCTAGCGGGACCCTGGGGCACAGATACGCAGTATTTT. Its protein product is CASSETLAGPWGTDTQYF.